Presented here are 2 T cell receptor beta chains from one specimen sequenced in a study of OX40 agonist ivuxolimab in advanced cancers. Assay used: immunoSEQ multiplex PCR; TCRdb lists only in-frame clones, some missing. The table has approximately 71,000 clones, around 94% seen once. The sequencing used CD4+ or CD8+ T cells sorted from blood, collected in a trial of the OX40 agonist ivuxolimab. These receptors were collected from an adult with an advanced solid tumor such as melanoma, head and neck, liver or kidney cancer.

Notes on this clone: Sequence at one end of the junction differs from germline and may be a read error. J is TRBJ2-1 and V is TRBV7-7; the match to TRBD2 covers 13 bases. CDR3 size: 16 residues. The germline V gene encodes CDR1 SSHAT and CDR2 FNYEAQ (reference sequence). The CDR3 sequence is CASSPQLAGGGNEQFF. The CDR3, as DNA: TGTGCTAGCAGCCCCCAACTAGCGGGAGGGGGAAATGAGCAGTTCTTC. The full variable domain, in which reference TRBV7-7 and TRBJ2-1 provide the parts outside the CDR3, is GAGVSQSPRYKVTKRGQDVTLRCDPISSHATLYWYQQALGQGPEFLTYFNYEAQPDKSGLPSDRFSAERPEGSISTLTIQRTEQRDSAMYRCASSPQLAGGGNEQFFGPGTRLTVL.

The CDR3 DNA is TGTGCTAGTGGTTTACCCCTATCGGGACTATTCTACGAGCAGTACTTC. It specifies CASGLPLSGLFYEQYF. The V and J genes are TRBV12-5 and TRBJ2-7; 7 bases agree with TRBD2. The CDR3 has 16 residues. Germline CDR1 reads LGHNT; CDR2 reads FRNRAP. The J segment lost 3 bases and the V segment lost 3 bases, leaving 11 bases of the junction unmatched. The whole variable domain, remainder taken from reference TRBV12-5 and TRBJ2-7, is DARVTQTPRHKVTEMGQEVTMRCQPILGHNTVFWYRQTMMQGLELLAYFRNRAPLDDSGMPKDRFSAEMPDATLATLKIQPSEPRDSAVYFCASGLPLSGLFYEQYFGPGTRLTVT.